One sample yielded the 30 T cell receptor beta chains listed below, sequenced in a study of cytomegalovirus exposure and HLA in healthy donors. PCR involved 60 Vbeta and 13 Jbeta primers. Here immunoSEQ multiplex PCR was the method, and the copy in TCRdb shows in-frame clones only, minus some. The table includes fewer than 90,000 clones, 70% to 80% detected once. Sequenced: PBMCs. These receptors were taken from a woman between 40 and 50 years old in good health and CMV-seropositive.

The CDR3 protein is CASHGQGFGGGNTIYF. CDR3 nucleotide sequence: TGTGCCAGCCACGGGCAGGGGTTTGGTGGCGGAAACACCATATATTTT. V is TRBV5-6 and J is TRBJ1-3, with D maybe TRBD1 (6 bases). The CDR3 extends over 16 amino acids. The V end lost 7 bases, the J end lost 4 bases, and 21 bases lay between the germline ends. The V gene's germline CDR1 is SGHDT and CDR2 YYEEEE. The complete variable domain, with remaining parts taken from reference TRBV5-6 and TRBJ1-3, reads DAGVTQSPTHLIKTRGQQVTLRCSPKSGHDTVSWYQQALGQGPQFIFQYYEEEERQRGNFPDRFSGHQFPNYSSELNVNALLLGDSALYLCASHGQGFGGGNTIYFGEGSWLTVV.

The chain has TRBV7-8 and TRBJ2-5; 7 positions agree with TRBD2. The CDR3 contains 16 residues. J gave up 2 bases and V 5 bases, and 11 bases lay outside the gene matches. Germline loops: CDR1 SGHVS, CDR2 FQNEAQ. The CDR3 region is CASSNIGLAEQETQYF. CDR3 in DNA: TGTGCCAGCAGCAATATCGGGCTAGCGGAACAAGAGACCCAGTACTTC.

The V call is TRBV6-5, the J call TRBJ2-2, with unresolved D. The CDR3 is 16 residues long. Trimming pared 2 bases from V and 1 base from J, leaving 11 bases between. In germline, CDR1 is MNHEY, CDR2 SVGAGI. The CDR3 reads CASSYGAAMNTGELFF. Here the CDR3 DNA reads TGTGCCAGCAGTTACGGAGCAGCCATGAACACCGGGGAGCTGTTTTTT.

This chain uses TRBV18 with TRBJ1-2; maybe TRBD1 (5 bases). Trimming pared 3 bases from V and 2 bases from J, leaving 7 bases between. Germline values: CDR1 KGHSH, CDR2 LQKENI. The CDR3 length is 13 residues. The chain's CDR3 is CASSPDSNYGYTF. Written as DNA, the CDR3 is TGTGCCAGCTCACCTGACAGCAACTATGGCTACACCTTC.

The rearrangement joins TRBV28 to TRBJ1-1, with D perhaps TRBD1 (5 bases). The CDR3 extends over 15 amino acids. V shed 6 bases and J shed 4 bases, with 18 bases lying between them. Per germline, CDR1 MDHEN and CDR2 SYDVKM. CDR3 coding DNA: TGTGCCAGCAGCTTGAGACCAGGGAAAAGCACTGAAGCTTTCTTT. This sequence encodes CASSLRPGKSTEAFF.

V and J are TRBV28 and TRBJ2-7; D possibly corresponds to TRBD1 (6 bases). Trimming removed 2 bases at V and 7 bases at J, with 6 bases between. Germline assignment: CDR1 MDHEN and CDR2 SYDVKM. The CDR3 is 11 residues long. The CDR3 loop reads CASSLRGEQYF. For the CDR3, the DNA is TGTGCCAGCAGTTTAAGGGGGGAGCAGTACTTC.

The rearrangement links TRBV15 to TRBJ2-7, with D possibly TRBD1 on 6 matching bases. There are 13 residues in the CDR3. The germline CDR1 and CDR2 sequences are LNHNV and YYDKDF (reference sequence). V lost 3 bases and J 5 bases, leaving 11 bases between the germline ends. CDR3 in amino acids: CATSSTGSHEQYF. CDR3 nucleotides: TGTGCCACCAGCAGTACAGGGAGCCACGAGCAGTACTTC. Using reference TRBV15 and TRBJ2-7 for the parts outside the CDR3, the full variable domain is DAMVIQNPRYQVTQFGKPVTLSCSQTLNHNVMYWYQQKSSQAPKLLFHYYDKDFNNEADTPDNFQSRRPNTSFCFLDIRSPGLGDTAMYLCATSSTGSHEQYFGPGTRLTVT.

The genes are TRBV19 and TRBJ2-1; D ambiguous. Germline CDR1 LNHDA, CDR2 SQIVND (reference sequence). Trimming cost V 1 base and J 6 bases, with 7 bases left between them. The CDR3 extends over 13 amino acids. CDR3 nucleotides: TGTGCCAGTAGTATAGGCGGTTTCAATGAGCAGTTCTTC. It codes for CASSIGGFNEQFF.

The chain combines TRBV21-1 with TRBJ2-6; TRBD1, the D gene given by the table, was not confirmed from the DNA. TRBV21-1 is a pseudogene locus. The CDR3 has 20 residues. The CDR3 loop is CASSSQPGRTVHSGANVLTF. The CDR3 DNA reads TGTGCCAGCAGCTCCCAGCCCGGAAGGACAGTCCACTCTGGGGCCAACGTCCTGACTTTC.

The table lists this clone with a count of one. The CDR3 bases are TGTGCCAGCAGGGACCCTCACACAGGGCCGTCGAACACTGAAGCTTTCTTT. Translated, it gives CASRDPHTGPSNTEAFF. This sequence joins TRBV2 and TRBJ1-1, with a weak D call TRBD1 (6 bases). Germline V gene lookup returns CDR1 SNHLY and CDR2 FYNNEI. The CDR3 has 17 residues. Trimming stripped 6 bases from V and 1 base from J, with 21 bases between.

The chain has TRBV7-9 and TRBJ1-1; 8 bases map to TRBD1. Germline-derived CDR1 and CDR2 are SEHNR and FQNEAQ (reference sequence). The V and J ends lost 10 bases and 1 base, in that order; junction bases with no gene match: 14. The CDR3 contains 16 residues. CDR3 sequence (DNA): TGTGCCACGGAATGGTCAGGGGGCCTCGCGAACACTGAAGCTTTCTTT. It translates to CATEWSGGLANTEAFF.

The gene calls are TRBV28 and TRBJ2-3, with TRBD2 matching over 7 bases. The ends lost 2 bases at V and 0 bases at J; junction bases unmatched: 5. The germline V gene has CDR1 MDHEN and CDR2 SYDVKM. This CDR3 has 16 amino acids. The CDR3 DNA sequence: TGTGCCAGCAGTTTAATGCGGCGGGAGAGCACAGATACGCAGTATTTT. Encoded protein: CASSLMRRESTDTQYF.

The chain has TRBV4-2 and TRBJ2-7; 8 bases map to TRBD2. Germline CDR1 and CDR2: LGHNA and YNFKEQ. The CDR3 is 15 residues long. V lost 0 bases and J lost 7; bases outside the gene matches: 8. The CDR3, as DNA: TGTGCCAGCAGCCAAGATCTGACGGGGGGGTTAGAGCAGTACTTC. This sequence encodes CASSQDLTGGLEQYF.

V gene TRBV6-5 combines with J gene TRBJ1-2; 8 bases are shared with TRBD1. This CDR3 has 14 residues. With V trimmed by 6 bases and J by 3 bases, 6 bases remained unmatched. The germline V gene encodes CDR1 MNHEY and CDR2 SVGAGI. In DNA, the CDR3 is TGTGCCAGCAGCAACGCAGGGGGCGACTATGGCTACACCTTC. Its protein is CASSNAGGDYGYTF.

The DNA of the CDR3 is TGTGCCAGCAGTGATGGGACTTATCAGCCCCAGCATTTT. It codes for CASSDGTYQPQHF. This chain connects TRBV6-1 to TRBJ1-5; maybe TRBD1 (5 bases). CDR3 length equals 13 residues. Germline values: CDR1 MNHNS, CDR2 SASEGT. Deletions cut 3 bases from V and 5 bases from J, with 8 bases between.

The rearrangement uses TRBV7-3 and TRBJ2-2; D unclear. Per the germline V gene, CDR1 is SGHTA and CDR2 is FQGTGA. Trimming left V 5 bases short and J 7 bases short, with 8 bases between. The CDR3 spans 12 residues. DNA for the CDR3: TGTGCCAGCAGCCTTCGGTACGGGGAGCTGTTTTTT. This sequence encodes CASSLRYGELFF. The entire variable domain, with the rest obtained from reference TRBV7-3 and TRBJ2-2, is as follows: GAGVSQTPSNKVTEKGKYVELRCDPISGHTALYWYRQSLGQGPEFLIYFQGTGAADDSGLPNDRFFAVRPEGSVSTLKIQRTERGDSAVYLCASSLRYGELFFGEGSRLTVL.

V and J are TRBV19 and TRBJ1-6; 10 bases are shared with TRBD1. The CDR3 loop spans 16 amino acids. The V gene's germline CDR1 is LNHDA and CDR2 SQIVND (reference sequence). V lost 2 bases, J lost 8 bases, and 6 bases stayed unmatched. CDR3 loop: CASSIKDRGFDSPLHF. CDR3 coding DNA: TGTGCCAGTAGTATAAAGGACAGGGGGTTTGATTCACCCCTCCACTTT.

The V call is TRBV2, the J call TRBJ1-4, with 9 bases aligning to TRBD1. Germline V gene data show CDR1 as SNHLY and CDR2 as FYNNEI. CDR3 length: 15 amino acids. V lost 2 bases and J lost 8; bases outside the gene matches: 6. CDR3 sequence reads: CASSESLTGGEKLFF. CDR3 coding DNA: TGTGCCAGCAGTGAAAGTTTGACAGGGGGAGAAAAACTGTTTTTT.

V and J are TRBV29-1 and TRBJ2-3, with D possibly matching TRBD1 (5 bases). Deletions cut 3 bases from V and 2 bases from J, with 15 bases between. The germline V gene encodes CDR1 SQVTM and CDR2 ANQGSEA. The CDR3 spans 15 residues. CDR3 bases: TGCAGCGTTGACCCGACAGCCTCTTTCACAGATACGCAGTATTTT. Translation: CSVDPTASFTDTQYF.

The chain links TRBV30 to TRBJ2-3; 8 positions agree with TRBD1. V was clipped by 4 bases and J by 5 bases; unmatched bases: 17. Germline V lookup: CDR1 GTSNPN, CDR2 SVGIG (reference sequence). The length of the CDR3 is 17 residues. The CDR3 spells CAWNPLLGQGRGDTQYF. The CDR3 bases are TGTGCCTGGAACCCCCTACTTGGACAGGGAAGAGGAGATACGCAGTATTTT.

V and J are TRBV7-8 and TRBJ1-6; 8 bases match TRBD1. The CDR3 loop spans 14 amino acids. Germline CDR1 reads SGHVS; CDR2 reads FQNEAQ. The trim removed 5 bases at V and 13 bases at J, leaving 10 bases unmatched. This CDR3 reads CASSPNGQGRPLHF. CDR3 nucleotides: TGTGCCAGCAGCCCCAATGGACAGGGTAGGCCCCTCCACTTT. Based on the CDR3 plus reference TRBV7-8 and TRBJ1-6, the full variable domain is GAGVSQSPRYKVAKRGQDVALRCDPISGHVSLFWYQQALGQGPEFLTYFQNEAQLDKSGLPSDRFFAERPEGSVSTLKIQRTQQEDSAVYLCASSPNGQGRPLHFGNGTRLTVT.

The chain uses TRBV25-1 and TRBJ2-7; 9 positions agree with TRBD1. The CDR3 is 16 amino acids. V gave up 4 bases and J gave up 3 bases; unmatched junction bases: 10. The germline V gene encodes CDR1 MGHDK and CDR2 SYGVNS. The CDR3 nucleotides read TGTGCCAGCAGTGCCTTGGGACAGGGAGCCAACTACGAGCAGTACTTC. Protein: CASSALGQGANYEQYF.

This chain links TRBV29-1 with TRBJ1-2; TRBD1 might be the D (5 bases). V gave up 8 bases and J gave up 7 bases, with 17 bases separating them. The CDR3 is 12 residues long. Germline V gene data show CDR1 as SQVTM and CDR2 as ANQGSEA. CDR3 in amino acids: CSTGGGRGGYTF. The CDR3 nucleotides read TGCAGCACCGGGGGGGGGAGAGGTGGCTACACCTTC.

V is TRBV19 and J is TRBJ2-7, with D perhaps TRBD2 (5 bases). The CDR3 loop spans 15 amino acids. Trimming removed 6 bases at V and 3 bases at J, with 18 bases between. Germline V gene lookup returns CDR1 LNHDA and CDR2 SQIVND (reference sequence). CDR3 coding DNA: TGTGCCAGTAGCGTCACGGGAAAAGGGAGCTACGAGCAGTACTTC. Encoded protein: CASSVTGKGSYEQYF.

The V gene is TRBV28, the J gene TRBJ1-5, with a possible D match to TRBD1 (6 bases). V lost 7 bases, J lost 4 bases, and 14 bases lay in between. CDR1 MDHEN and CDR2 SYDVKM come from the germline V gene. This CDR3 comprises 14 residues. CDR3 bases: TGTGCCAGCATTCCTGGGGGCACGAATCAGCCCCAGCATTTT. The encoded protein is CASIPGGTNQPQHF.

The CDR3 loop reads CASRPGGGELFF. In DNA, the CDR3 is TGTGCCAGCAGGCCGGGGGGCGGGGAGCTGTTTTTT. The chain uses TRBV2 and TRBJ2-2, with 7 bases that match TRBD2. The CDR3 runs to 12 residues. The germline V gene encodes CDR1 SNHLY and CDR2 FYNNEI. V trimming: 6 bases; J trimming: 7 bases; junction bases outside the gene matches: 2. The complete variable domain, with remaining parts taken from reference TRBV2 and TRBJ2-2, reads EPEVTQTPSHQVTQMGQEVILRCVPISNHLYFYWYRQILGQKVEFLVSFYNNEISEKSEIFDDQFSVERPDGSNFTLKIRSTKLEDSAMYFCASRPGGGELFFGEGSRLTVL.

This chain uses TRBV6-5 with TRBJ1-1; tentative D call: TRBD1 (6 bases). V gave up 6 bases and J gave up 4 bases, with 12 bases separating them. This CDR3 spans 13 amino acids. In germline, CDR1 is MNHEY, CDR2 SVGAGI. The CDR3 loop reads CASRQGIGTEAFF. DNA for the CDR3: TGTGCCAGCAGACAGGGAATTGGCACTGAAGCTTTCTTT.

The rearrangement links TRBV4-3 to TRBJ1-2, with TRBD1 matching over 8 bases. V dropped 4 bases and J dropped 3; count of bases not matched to a gene: 7. From germline, CDR1 is LGHNA and CDR2 YSLEER. The CDR3 spans 15 residues. CDR3 amino acids: CASSLAGQGDYGYTF. DNA of the CDR3: TGCGCCAGCAGCCTGGCCGGACAGGGCGACTATGGCTACACCTTC.

The chain uses TRBV6-1 and TRBJ2-3; D possibly corresponds to TRBD1 (6 bases). With 1 base removed from V and 3 bases from J, the gap between germline ends came to 8 bases. The CDR3 sequence is 14 residues long. Looked up from germline, CDR1 is MNHNS and CDR2 is SASEGT. CDR3 residues: CASSEDRDTDTQYF. The CDR3 region has the DNA TGTGCCAGCAGTGAAGACAGGGATACAGATACGCAGTATTTT.

V gene TRBV20-1 combines with J gene TRBJ2-1; 9 nucleotides line up with TRBD2. Looked up from germline, CDR1 is DFQATT and CDR2 is SNEGSKA (reference sequence). The CDR3 is 11 residues long. The V gene end was trimmed by 6 bases and the J gene end by 11 bases; junction bases not matched to a gene: 5. The CDR3 here is CSAERGDQQFF. In nucleotides, the CDR3 is TGCAGTGCAGAGCGGGGGGATCAGCAGTTCTTC.